Listed here are 27 T cell receptor beta chains from one sample, sequenced in a study of beta chain features in type 1 diabetes. General study findings and limits: In every one of the four CD4+ subsets, TCRB CDR3s were moderately but significantly shorter in Type 1 diabetes patients.

Their antigens are not known. Investigators reverse transcribed all isolated RNA, so they sequenced expressed TCRB transcripts. Assay: immunoSEQ multiplex PCR; the TCRdb copy retains only in-frame clones and omits some. Of hundreds of thousands of clones listed, over 12% are singletons. Sequenced: naive CD4+ T cells from blood. These receptors were obtained from a man aged 18-30 years with type 1 diabetes.

V is TRBV19 and J is TRBJ1-5, with D possibly matching TRBD1 (6 bases). Germline assignment: CDR1 LNHDA and CDR2 SQIVND (reference sequence). Trimming pared 9 bases from V and 0 bases from J, leaving 9 bases between. This CDR3 contains 13 residues. The CDR3 DNA reads TGTGCCAGCAGGGGTAATAGCAATCAGCCCCAGCATTTT. Translated: CASRGNSNQPQHF. The full variable domain, completed using reference TRBV19 and TRBJ1-5, is DGGITQSPKYLFRKEGQNVTLSCEQNLNHDAMYWYRQDPGQGLRLIYYSQIVNDFQKGDIAEGYSVSREKKESFPLTVTSAQKNPTAFYLCASRGNSNQPQHFGDGTRLSIL.

In its sample, this clone was seen a few times. The chain has TRBV10-3 and TRBJ2-3; D might be TRBD1 (8 bases). Germline V CDR1 and CDR2: ENHRY, SYGVKD. The CDR3 covers 13 residues. The ends were cut back, 9 bases at V and 3 bases at J, with 13 bases in the middle. The CDR3 spells CAIVQGGTDTQYF. In nucleotides, the CDR3 is TGTGCCATTGTACAGGGGGGGACAGATACGCAGTATTTT.

Here the CDR3 DNA reads TGTGCCAGCAAACCCAATCCGACAGGGACATATGGCTACACCTTC. It encodes CASKPNPTGTYGYTF. The gene calls are TRBV5-6 and TRBJ1-2; 7 nucleotides agree with TRBD1. V was clipped by 6 bases and J by 5 bases; unmatched bases: 13. The germline V gene encodes CDR1 SGHDT and CDR2 YYEEEE. The CDR3 has 15 amino acids.

This clone has just a few counts. The CDR3 sequence is CASSEYGVSAFF. CDR3 bases: TGTGCCAGCAGTGAATACGGGGTTTCGGCTTTCTTT. This chain uses TRBV25-1 with TRBJ1-1, with unresolved D. V lost 0 bases, J lost 11 bases, and 10 bases lay in between. The CDR3 sequence is 12 residues long. Germline CDR1 MGHDK, CDR2 SYGVNS. The full variable domain, completed using reference TRBV25-1 and TRBJ1-1, is EADIYQTPRYLVIGTGKKITLECSQTMGHDKMYWYQQDPGMELHLIHYSYGVNSTEKGDLSSESTVSRIRTEHFPLTLESARPSHTSQYLCASSEYGVSAFFGQGTRLTVV.

The chain carries TRBV14 and TRBJ1-4; no clear D gene. CDR1 is SGHDN and CDR2 is FVKESK in the germline V gene. With 9 bases removed from V and 7 bases from J, the gap between germline ends came to 12 bases. The CDR3 runs to 12 residues. CDR3 sequence reads: CASSHGREKLFF. The CDR3 region has the DNA TGTGCCAGTTCCCACGGTCGTGAAAAACTGTTTTTT.

There are a few counts of this clone. V gene TRBV28 combines with J gene TRBJ2-1, with 13 bases identical to TRBD2. The CDR3 sequence is 19 residues long. Germline V gene sequence: CDR1 MDHEN, CDR2 SYDVKM. V shed 6 bases, J shed 2 bases, and the junction held 13 bases outside the gene matches. The CDR3 DNA follows: TGTGCCAGCAGCTCCTTACAAAGGGGACTAGCGGGGCCCTACAATGAGCAGTTCTTC. This gives the protein CASSSLQRGLAGPYNEQFF.

This clone showed up just a few times. This chain uses TRBV11-3 with TRBJ2-2; the D gene is possibly TRBD2 (6 bases). CDR1 and CDR2 (germline): SGHNT, YENEEA. There are 16 residues in the CDR3. V was cut by 1 base and J by 2 bases, with 11 bases left in between. The CDR3 spells CASSLGGTVNTGELFF. In DNA form, the CDR3 reads TGTGCCAGCAGCTTAGGCGGGACGGTCAACACCGGGGAGCTGTTTTTT.

This clone was recorded a few times. The chain is built from TRBV6-5 and TRBJ2-5, with a weak D call TRBD1 (6 bases). The CDR3 is made up of 14 amino acids. V shed 5 bases and J shed 5 bases, with 15 bases lying between them. The germline V gene encodes CDR1 MNHEY and CDR2 SVGAGI. The DNA for the CDR3 is TGTGCCAGCAGTCAACCAGGGGCCGATGAGACCCAGTACTTC. This sequence encodes CASSQPGADETQYF.

This clone was detected a few times. V usage is TRBV5-1 and J usage is TRBJ2-5; 10 bases agree with TRBD2. This CDR3 has 16 residues. V dropped 0 bases and J dropped 0; count of bases not matched to a gene: 2. Germline CDR1 reads SGHRS; CDR2 reads YFSETQ. CDR3 region: CASSLALAGDQETQYF. CDR3 nucleotide sequence: TGCGCCAGCAGCTTGGCCCTAGCGGGGGACCAAGAGACCCAGTACTTC.

The CDR3 DNA is TGTGCCAGCACCACCGGAGGGGTCGATTCCTACACAGATACGCAGTATTTT. Its translation: CASTTGGVDSYTDTQYF. This chain links TRBV28 with TRBJ2-3, with D maybe TRBD2 (6 bases). Trimming removed 7 bases from V and 2 bases from J, with 22 bases in between. There are 17 residues in the CDR3. The germline V gene encodes CDR1 MDHEN and CDR2 SYDVKM.

This clone showed up just a few times. V gene TRBV9 combines with J gene TRBJ1-2; 7 bases agree with TRBD1. The CDR3 spans 15 residues. Germline V gene lookup returns CDR1 SGDLS and CDR2 YYNGEE. The V segment lost 4 bases and the J segment 5 bases; nucleotides outside the gene matches: 11. The CDR3 DNA reads TGTGCCAGCAGCCCCCATTATGCGACAGGGTATGGCTACACCTTC. It codes for CASSPHYATGYGYTF.

This clone was recorded a few times. The chain links TRBV29-1 to TRBJ1-2; perhaps TRBD1 as D (6 bases). Per germline, CDR1 SQVTM and CDR2 ANQGSEA. Between the trimmed V and J ends, which lost 7 bases and 4 bases, there was a span of 13 bases. The CDR3 covers 12 residues. CDR3 DNA sequence: TGCAGCGGAGGACAGCTCCCCTATGGCTACACCTTC. Protein sequence: CSGGQLPYGYTF.

The gene calls are TRBV4-2 and TRBJ2-1, with 8 bases aligning to TRBD2. From germline, CDR1 is LGHNA and CDR2 YNFKEQ. Trimming removed 0 bases from V and 14 bases from J; junction bases left unmatched: 9. This CDR3 is 14 amino acids long. This chain's CDR3 is CASSQESSGGSEFF. CDR3 DNA: TGTGCCAGCAGCCAAGAATCGTCGGGGGGGTCGGAGTTCTTC.

The genes are TRBV6-5 and TRBJ2-2, with D hard to call. CDR1 MNHEY and CDR2 SVGAGI come from the germline V gene. V lost 6 bases to trimming and J lost 6 bases, with 11 bases between them. CDR3 length: 13 residues. CDR3 protein: CASSASGAGELFF. DNA of the CDR3: TGTGCCAGCAGCGCCTCGGGTGCCGGGGAGCTGTTTTTT.

Only a few counts were recorded for this clone. This rearrangement joins TRBV9 to TRBJ1-2; 10 bases fit TRBD1. Germline loops: CDR1 SGDLS, CDR2 YYNGEE. This CDR3 is built from 16 residues. The J segment lost 5 bases and the V segment lost 4 bases, leaving 11 bases of the junction unmatched. The CDR3: CASSPKGTGERYGYTF. For the CDR3, the DNA is TGTGCCAGCAGCCCTAAGGGGACAGGGGAGCGGTATGGCTACACCTTC.

The chain recombines TRBV29-1 with TRBJ1-4; 7 bases agree with TRBD1. The V segment lost 5 bases and the J segment 8 bases; nucleotides outside the gene matches: 8. Germline CDR1 reads SQVTM; CDR2 reads ANQGSEA. CDR3 length equals 13 residues. CDR3 in amino acids: CSVFPQGGEKLFF. The CDR3 DNA sequence: TGCAGCGTTTTTCCCCAGGGGGGGGAAAAACTGTTTTTT. The whole variable domain, filled in from reference TRBV29-1 and TRBJ1-4, reads SAVISQKPSRDICQRGTSLTIQCQVDSQVTMMFWYRQQPGQSLTLIATANQGSEATYESGFVIDKFPISRPNLTFSTLTVSNMSPEDSSIYLCSVFPQGGEKLFFGSGTQLSVL.

V is TRBV11-2 and J is TRBJ2-1; 16 nucleotides align to TRBD2. The CDR3 is 17 amino acids. The germline gives CDR1 SGHAT, CDR2 FQNNGV. Unmatched junction bases numbered 5, after V lost 1 base and J lost 8 bases. CDR3 sequence: CASSLVGGTSGRDEQFF. The DNA for the CDR3 is TGTGCCAGCAGCTTAGTAGGCGGGACTAGCGGGAGGGATGAGCAGTTCTTC.

This clone was counted only a few times. The chain uses TRBV7-9 and TRBJ2-2; D uncertain. Trimming took 7 bases from V and 3 from J, leaving 9 bases between them. The CDR3 consists of 13 residues. Germline-derived CDR1 and CDR2 are SEHNR and FQNEAQ (reference sequence). The CDR3 bases are TGTGCCAGCATCCCGGAAGACACCGGGGAGCTGTTTTTT. Its protein is CASIPEDTGELFF.

V is TRBV27 and J is TRBJ2-7, with D perhaps TRBD2 (5 bases). This CDR3 is 13 amino acids long. Germline V gene data show CDR1 as MNHEY and CDR2 as SMNVEV (reference sequence). V was pared by 6 bases and J by 0 bases, with 9 bases between. Written as DNA, the CDR3 is TGTGCCAGCAGCGGGATGAGCTCCTACGAGCAGTACTTC. The encoded protein is CASSGMSSYEQYF.

The V gene is TRBV4-1, the J gene TRBJ2-1; TRBD2 aligns across 7 bases. The CDR3 runs 17 residues. J gave up 8 bases and V 0 bases, and 13 bases lay outside the gene matches. Germline V gene lookup returns CDR1 MGHRA and CDR2 YSYEKL. The CDR3, as DNA: TGCGCCAGCAGCCAAGATTTGTTGTTGGGGACTAAGCATGAGCAGTTCTTC. Its protein product is CASSQDLLLGTKHEQFF.

The rearrangement joins TRBV19 to TRBJ2-5; 9 nucleotides match TRBD1. There are 17 residues in the CDR3. The V and J ends lost 4 bases and 5 bases, in that order; junction bases with no gene match: 14. Germline V lookup: CDR1 LNHDA, CDR2 SQIVND (reference sequence). The CDR3 DNA is TGTGCCAGTAGTAGCGGGGGACAGGGACTTTTGGGGGAGACCCAGTACTTC. Amino acids: CASSSGGQGLLGETQYF.

This clone was seen a few times. In nucleotides, the CDR3 is TGCAGCGTTGAAAGACAGCAGTCCAGCGAGCAGTACTTC. This codes for CSVERQQSSEQYF. The rearrangement links TRBV29-1 to TRBJ2-7, with a weak D call TRBD1 (5 bases). The ends were cut back, 2 bases at V and 6 bases at J, with 14 bases in the middle. Germline lookup yields CDR1 SQVTM and CDR2 ANQGSEA. The CDR3 extends over 13 amino acids.

V gene TRBV9 combines with J gene TRBJ1-1; 11 bases fit TRBD1. Per germline, CDR1 SGDLS and CDR2 YYNGEE. V lost 2 bases, J lost 10 bases, and 4 bases stayed unmatched. The CDR3 contains 13 residues. CDR3 amino acids: CASSVGTGGIAFF. The CDR3 bases are TGTGCCAGCAGCGTCGGGACAGGGGGGATAGCTTTCTTT.

This clone was counted between two and nine times. The CDR3 DNA reads TGCGCCAGCAGCTTGGATGAGGGCGCCGGTGAGCAGTACTTC. Translating gives CASSLDEGAGEQYF. V is TRBV5-1 and J is TRBJ2-7, with D possibly TRBD2 on 5 matching bases. Per germline, CDR1 SGHRS and CDR2 YFSETQ. The CDR3 has 14 amino acids. V was cut by 0 bases and J by 7 bases, with 14 bases left in between. Full variable domain (rest looked up from reference TRBV5-1 and TRBJ2-7): KAGVTQTPRYLIKTRGQQVTLSCSPISGHRSVSWYQQTPGQGLQFLFEYFSETQRNKGNFPGRFSGRQFSNSRSEMNVSTLELGDSALYLCASSLDEGAGEQYFGPGTRLTVT.

Remarks on this clone: This specimen includes other DNA sequences encoding the same CDR3. The J gene is TRBJ1-2, the V gene TRBV6-5, with D perhaps matching TRBD1 (6 bases). Germline CDR1 is MNHEY and CDR2 is SVGAGI. V dropped 0 bases and J dropped 2 bases, with 10 bases sitting between them. The CDR3 covers 15 residues. CDR3 nucleotides: TGTGCCAGCAGTTACTCTAACAGGGTGAACTATGGCTACACCTTC. Its protein product is CASSYSNRVNYGYTF.

The genes are TRBV6-5 and TRBJ2-7; the D is unclear. There are 11 residues in the CDR3. The ends were cut back, 7 bases at V and 7 bases at J, with 11 bases in the middle. Germline loops: CDR1 MNHEY, CDR2 SVGAGI. CDR3 nucleotide sequence: TGTGCCAGCACCTTTTGCTGGGAGCAGTACTTC. Translation gives CASTFCWEQYF.

The rearrangement links TRBV7-9 to TRBJ2-7; D is perhaps TRBD1 or TRBD2 (5 bases each). Germline lookup yields CDR1 SEHNR and CDR2 FQNEAQ (reference sequence). V lost 5 bases and J lost 5, with 13 bases in between. CDR3 size: 13 residues. Here the CDR3 DNA reads TGTGCCAGCAGCACCCTCGGGGCGCACGAGCAGTACTTC. Encoded protein: CASSTLGAHEQYF.